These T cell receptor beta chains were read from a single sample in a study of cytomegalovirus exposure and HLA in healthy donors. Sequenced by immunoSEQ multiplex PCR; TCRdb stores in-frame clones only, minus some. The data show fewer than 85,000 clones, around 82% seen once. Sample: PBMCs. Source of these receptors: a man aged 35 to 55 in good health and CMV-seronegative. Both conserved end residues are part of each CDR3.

CASSAGGSVSGNTIYF,TRBJ1-3,16,TRBV5-8
CSAGREGIHNEKLFF,TRBJ1-4,15,TRBV29-1
CASSRAGGSTDTQYF,TRBJ2-3,15,TRBV28
CASSPPGMNYNEQFF,TRBJ2-1,15,TRBV11-3
CASSTARGVTGELFF,TRBJ2-2,15,TRBV27
CASSLGLAGLEQYF,TRBJ2-7,14,TRBV5-4
CASSLRTGVITEAFF,TRBJ1-1,15,TRBV7-9
CASGEANSGNTIYF,TRBJ1-3,14,TRBV2
CASSRQADQPQHF,TRBJ1-5,13,TRBV7-2
CASSIGVEGEQFF,TRBJ2-1,13,TRBV19
CASSLQSAGGREQFF,TRBJ2-1,15,TRBV6-5
CASRRLAGYTDTQYF,TRBJ2-3,15,TRBV7-6
CACRFDPTPVTGELFF,TRBJ2-2,16,TRBV12-2
CASSVDTSGNTIYF,TRBJ1-3,14,TRBV9
CASSLTGYQPQHF,TRBJ1-5,13,TRBV7-2
CASSPRTVSYEQYF,TRBJ2-7,14,TRBV18
CASSGGQFNQPQHF,TRBJ1-5,14,TRBV7-9
CASRRLAGGQVPNEQFF,TRBJ2-1,17,TRBV5-4
CASSLEGGLGGYTF,TRBJ1-2,14,TRBV7-9
CAISDGTRNAYEQYF,TRBJ2-7,15,TRBV10-3
CASSYLGGAFF,TRBJ1-1,11,TRBV6-5
CASSFSGNQPQHF,TRBJ1-5,13,TRBV27
CASSYGGPTGELFF,TRBJ2-2,14,TRBV7-2
CAWGKGQTNEKLFF,TRBJ1-4,14,TRBV30
CASSVTGARDSGNTIYF,TRBJ1-3,17,TRBV9
CSGGTSGWDEQFF,TRBJ2-1,13,TRBV29-1
CASSPGRTSSTDTQYF,TRBJ2-3,16,TRBV7-6
CAWRLDSANTEAFF,TRBJ1-1,14,TRBV30
CASSIDRTGPYSNQPQHF,TRBJ1-5,18,TRBV19
CASSVSPEGQPQHF,TRBJ1-5,14,TRBV9
CASSPRQGSYNEQFF,TRBJ2-1,15,TRBV11-2
CASSVTGTSGGVTDTQYF,TRBJ2-3,18,TRBV9
CASRFSGGATDTQYF,TRBJ2-3,15,TRBV6-5
CASSPPPGQGSEQYF,TRBJ2-7,15,TRBV18
CSVEVGAEKLFF,TRBJ1-4,12,TRBV29-1
CASSQDRGGHTEAFF,TRBJ1-1,15,TRBV4-2
CASSFLFTGELFF,TRBJ2-2,13,TRBV5-5
CASSPSGGSKETQYF,TRBJ2-5,15,TRBV5-4
CATSRDRTKQPQHF,TRBJ1-5,14,TRBV15
CASSRQGAGYTF,TRBJ1-2,12,TRBV6-1
CASSLSPTGYYGYTF,TRBJ1-2,15,TRBV28
CASSWERADNSPLHF,TRBJ1-6,15,TRBV6-5
CASSLVSLGTGGTEQYF,TRBJ2-7,17,TRBV11-1
CASSLRQGSGHGYTF,TRBJ1-2,15,TRBV7-6
CASLRTQTEAFF,TRBJ1-1,12,TRBV30
CASRAGTGVSGAQFF,TRBJ2-1,15,TRBV2
CASSPTGANYGYTF,TRBJ1-2,14,TRBV19
CSSSYGQGANEKLFF,TRBJ1-4,15,TRBV7-9
CASSLYVTVSSGNTIYF,TRBJ1-3,17,TRBV5-5
CASRGGQGYTEAFF,TRBJ1-1,14,TRBV5-6
CASSERPRETQYF,TRBJ2-5,13,TRBV2